This T cell receptor (beta chain) was sequenced during a study of T cell changes during pregnancy in multiple sclerosis. Deletions cut 0 bases from V and 3 bases from J, with 7 bases between. The CDR3 has 13 residues. CDR1 and CDR2 from the germline V gene are GTSNPN and SVGIG (reference sequence). The count of this clone is one. Assay: immunoSEQ multiplex PCR; the TCRdb copy retains only in-frame clones and omits some. Here the sample spans approximately 100,000 clones, about 92% being singletons. The receptor comes from a female donor with multiple sclerosis, enrolled in a pregnancy study. This chain uses TRBV30 with TRBJ2-3; unclear D gene. The specimen was peripheral blood, collected in the second trimester of pregnancy. The CDR3 sequence is CAWSVPGTDTQYF. In nucleotides, the CDR3 is TGTGCCTGGAGTGTACCAGGTACAGATACGCAGTATTTT.